The 17 T cell receptor beta chains below were found in one sample sequenced in a study of OX40 agonist ivuxolimab in advanced cancers. Repertoires were generated with immunoSEQ multiplex PCR, while TCRdb's copy carries only in-frame clones and drops some. The table has about 66,000 clones, about four fifths seen once. The sequencing used CD4+ or CD8+ T cells sorted from blood, collected in a trial of the OX40 agonist ivuxolimab. Source of these receptors: an adult with an advanced solid tumor such as melanoma, head and neck, liver or kidney cancer.

As for this clone: Germline and junction disagree at one end, which may indicate a read error. CDR3 nucleotide sequence: TGTGCTAGCAGCTTCGGGACAGCCTACAATGAGCAGTTCTTC. It encodes CASSFGTAYNEQFF. This chain uses TRBV7-7 with TRBJ2-1, with 7 bases that match TRBD1. Germline CDR1 SSHAT, CDR2 FNYEAQ (reference sequence). CDR3 length: 14 amino acids. The full variable domain, rest sourced from reference TRBV7-7 and TRBJ2-1, is GAGVSQSPRYKVTKRGQDVTLRCDPISSHATLYWYQQALGQGPEFLTYFNYEAQPDKSGLPSDRFSAERPEGSISTLTIQRTEQRDSAMYRCASSFGTAYNEQFFGPGTRLTVL.

The V gene is TRBV5-4, the J gene TRBJ2-7; D uncertain. CDR1 is SGHNT, CDR2 YYREEE, per germline (reference sequence). Between the trimmed V and J ends, which lost 4 bases and 7 bases, there was a span of 18 bases. The CDR3 spans 14 residues. The CDR3 coding sequence is TGTGCCAGCAGCGCCGGCCCTTTGTTATGGGAGCAGTACTTC. It encodes CASSAGPLLWEQYF.

The chain uses TRBV5-1 and TRBJ2-7, with TRBD2 matching over 7 bases. CDR3 size: 15 residues. Germline CDR1 is SGHRS and CDR2 is YFSETQ. V dropped 1 base and J dropped 3; count of bases not matched to a gene: 7. In DNA, the CDR3 is TGCGCCAGCAGCTTGCGGGTTAGCGGGTACTACGAGCAGTACTTC. Its protein is CASSLRVSGYYEQYF.

The chain carries TRBV7-8 and TRBJ1-2; 9 positions agree with TRBD1. The germline gives CDR1 SGHVS, CDR2 FQNEAQ. CDR3 length equals 17 residues. The V segment lost 5 bases and the J segment 4 bases; nucleotides outside the gene matches: 14. CDR3 in amino acids: CASSEGTGWEEGYGYTF. The CDR3 DNA is TGTGCCAGCAGCGAGGGGACAGGGTGGGAGGAGGGCTATGGCTACACCTTC.

This clone was detected a few times. This sample also contains other DNA sequences that code for the same CDR3. This sequence joins TRBV28 and TRBJ2-5; tentative D call: TRBD2 (6 bases). The CDR3 spans 13 residues. Per germline, CDR1 MDHEN and CDR2 SYDVKM. The germline V and J ends were trimmed by 6 bases and 5 bases, with 13 bases remaining between them. In DNA, the CDR3 is TGTGCCAGCAGCTTAACGGGGAGGGAGACCCAGTACTTC. Translation gives CASSLTGRETQYF.

V gene TRBV6-1 combines with J gene TRBJ1-1, with TRBD1 as a possible D gene (5 bases). The V and J ends lost 1 base and 0 bases respectively, with 12 bases between them. Germline-derived CDR1 and CDR2 are MNHNS and SASEGT. The length of the CDR3 is 16 residues. In DNA form, the CDR3 reads TGTGCCAGCAGTGAAGGGACACTCTCCTTGAACACTGAAGCTTTCTTT. Translated: CASSEGTLSLNTEAFF.

V gene TRBV29-1 combines with J gene TRBJ1-5, with 9 bases fitting TRBD1. The CDR3 loop spans 14 amino acids. Trimming at V came to 6 bases and at J to 2 bases, leaving 5 bases not matched to a gene. The germline V gene has CDR1 SQVTM and CDR2 ANQGSEA. The CDR3 sequence is CSVWDRAGNQPQHF. In nucleotides, the CDR3 is TGCAGCGTATGGGACAGGGCTGGCAATCAGCCCCAGCATTTT.

This clone was seen only a few times. The chain uses TRBV4-3 and TRBJ2-6; 8 nucleotides match TRBD1. The CDR3 sequence is 17 residues long. CDR1 and CDR2 (germline): LGHNA, YSLEER. The ends lost 3 bases at V and 2 bases at J; junction bases unmatched: 6. The CDR3 coding sequence is TGCGCCAGCAGCCAGGACAGGGCCGGGACTGGGGCCAACGTCCTGACTTTC. This codes for CASSQDRAGTGANVLTF.

The chain employs TRBV7-9 and TRBJ2-1; D is unresolved. The CDR3 has 12 amino acids. V dropped 3 bases and J dropped 9 bases, with 9 bases sitting between them. Germline V gives CDR1 SEHNR, CDR2 FQNEAQ (reference sequence). The CDR3 DNA is TGTGCCAGCAGCTTTGGGGAAGGTGAGCAGTTCTTC. This codes for CASSFGEGEQFF. The full variable domain, completed using reference TRBV7-9 and TRBJ2-1, is DTGVSQNPRHKITKRGQNVTFRCDPISEHNRLYWYRQTLGQGPEFLTYFQNEAQLEKSRLLSDRFSAERPKGSFSTLEIQRTEQGDSAMYLCASSFGEGEQFFGPGTRLTVL.

V usage is TRBV7-8 and J usage is TRBJ1-4; 7 positions agree with TRBD1. This CDR3 contains 15 residues. The junction had 7 bases not matched to a gene; V was cut back by 1 base and J by 8 bases. From germline, CDR1 is SGHVS and CDR2 FQNEAQ. CDR3 in amino acids: CASSLGDRDREKLFF. CDR3 nucleotide sequence: TGTGCCAGCAGCTTAGGAGACAGGGATCGGGAAAAACTGTTTTTT.

This chain uses TRBV19 with TRBJ1-2, with D possibly being TRBD1 (5 bases). The CDR3 contains 15 residues. Germline CDR1 is LNHDA and CDR2 is SQIVND (reference sequence). The ends were cut back, 7 bases at V and 3 bases at J, with 18 bases in the middle. The CDR3 region has the DNA TGTGCCAGTACTCCCCGGGACTCTGAGGACTATGGCTACACCTTC. Amino acids: CASTPRDSEDYGYTF. Together with reference TRBV19 and TRBJ1-2, the CDR3 gives the full variable domain: DGGITQSPKYLFRKEGQNVTLSCEQNLNHDAMYWYRQDPGQGLRLIYYSQIVNDFQKGDIAEGYSVSREKKESFPLTVTSAQKNPTAFYLCASTPRDSEDYGYTFGSGTRLTVV.

The rearrangement uses TRBV5-6 and TRBJ2-7; possibly TRBD2 for D (6 bases). The CDR3 has 12 residues. V shed 4 bases and J shed 3 bases, with 8 bases lying between them. The V gene's germline CDR1 is SGHDT and CDR2 YYEEEE. The CDR3 DNA reads TGTGCCAGCAGCCTGGGGGGCTACGAGCAGTACTTC. This codes for CASSLGGYEQYF.

This rearrangement joins TRBV14 to TRBJ2-5, with a possible D match to TRBD2 (6 bases). Germline V CDR1 and CDR2: SGHDN, FVKESK. The length of the CDR3 is 17 residues. Deletions cut 1 base from V and 6 bases from J, with 21 bases between. CDR3 coding DNA: TGTGCCAGCAGCCAAGTTGGCCAAAGGGCGGGATATAAGACCCAGTACTTC. It yields the protein CASSQVGQRAGYKTQYF.

This sequence joins TRBV2 and TRBJ1-4; D gene unclear. The ends were cut back, 4 bases at V and 0 bases at J, with 9 bases in the middle. Germline V gene lookup returns CDR1 SNHLY and CDR2 FYNNEI. The length of the CDR3 is 15 residues. The CDR3 DNA sequence: TGTGCCAGCAGTGCGACACAGTCAACTAATGAAAAACTGTTTTTT. Translation gives CASSATQSTNEKLFF.

Only one count was recorded for this clone. V is TRBV6-1 and J is TRBJ2-3; D might be TRBD2 (5 bases). This CDR3 has 14 residues. V shed 5 bases and J shed 2 bases, with 11 bases lying between them. The germline V gene has CDR1 MNHNS and CDR2 SASEGT. The CDR3 sequence is CASSLPDYTDTQYF. CDR3 in DNA: TGTGCCAGCAGTCTCCCCGACTACACAGATACGCAGTATTTT.

The chain recombines TRBV6-1 with TRBJ2-7; a possible D gene is TRBD1 (6 bases). The germline V gene encodes CDR1 MNHNS and CDR2 SASEGT. CDR3 length equals 14 residues. V shed 2 bases and J shed 2 bases, with 10 bases lying between them. CDR3: CASSEFQGPYEQYF. The CDR3 bases are TGTGCCAGCAGTGAATTTCAGGGGCCCTACGAGCAGTACTTC.

The gene calls are TRBV27 and TRBJ1-1; D remains unclear. CDR1 and CDR2 (germline): MNHEY, SMNVEV (reference sequence). V lost 4 bases to trimming and J lost 0 bases, with 9 bases between them. This CDR3 is built from 14 residues. The CDR3 DNA is TGTGCCAGCAGTTCCTACGTAATGAACACTGAAGCTTTCTTT. This codes for CASSSYVMNTEAFF.